The following is a T cell receptor (beta chain) sequence with its context. The data belong to a study of cytomegalovirus exposure and HLA in healthy donors. This CDR3 is built from 16 residues. Germline CDR1 is SGHDT and CDR2 is YYEEEE. V shed 4 bases, J shed 2 bases, and the junction held 9 bases outside the gene matches. The primer mix had 60 Vbeta and 13 Jbeta primers. Libraries were prepared by immunoSEQ multiplex PCR; TCRdb keeps only in-frame clonotypes and omits some of them. The table lists about 200,000 clones, roughly three quarters of them singletons. The sequenced sample was PBMCs. This clonotype originated in a male donor in good health and CMV-seropositive. V usage is TRBV5-6 and J usage is TRBJ1-5, with 7 bases that match TRBD1. The CDR3 loop reads CASSIQQGIGNQPQHF. Written as DNA, the CDR3 is TGTGCCAGCAGCATACAACAGGGGATCGGCAATCAGCCCCAGCATTTT.